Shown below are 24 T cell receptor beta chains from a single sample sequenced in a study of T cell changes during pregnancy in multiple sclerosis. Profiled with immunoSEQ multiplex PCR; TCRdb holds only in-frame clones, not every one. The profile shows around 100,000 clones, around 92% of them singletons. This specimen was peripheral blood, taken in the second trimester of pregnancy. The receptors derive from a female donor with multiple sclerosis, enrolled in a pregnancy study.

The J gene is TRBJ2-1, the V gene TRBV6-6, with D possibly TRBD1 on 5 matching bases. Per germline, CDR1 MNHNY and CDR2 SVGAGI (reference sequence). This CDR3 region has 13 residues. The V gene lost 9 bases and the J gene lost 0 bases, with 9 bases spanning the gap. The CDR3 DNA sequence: TGTGCCAGTGGACACAACTCCTACAATGAGCAGTTCTTC. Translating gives CASGHNSYNEQFF.

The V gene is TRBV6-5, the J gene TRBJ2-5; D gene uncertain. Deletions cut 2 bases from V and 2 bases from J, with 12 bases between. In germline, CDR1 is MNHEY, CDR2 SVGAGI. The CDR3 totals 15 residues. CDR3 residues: CASSYGRQLQETQYF. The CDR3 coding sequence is TGTGCCAGCAGTTACGGCAGGCAGTTGCAAGAGACCCAGTACTTC.

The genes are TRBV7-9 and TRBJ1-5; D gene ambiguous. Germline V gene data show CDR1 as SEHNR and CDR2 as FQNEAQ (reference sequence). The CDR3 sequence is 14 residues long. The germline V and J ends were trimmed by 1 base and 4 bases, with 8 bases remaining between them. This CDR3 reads CASSLGQMNQPQHF. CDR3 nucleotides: TGTGCCAGCAGCTTAGGGCAGATGAATCAGCCCCAGCATTTT.

CDR3 loop: CASTRGSNYGYTF. CDR3 coding DNA: TGTGCCAGTACCAGGGGATCTAACTATGGCTACACCTTC. The V call is TRBV19, the J call TRBJ1-2; D is perhaps TRBD1 (6 bases). Germline CDR1 is LNHDA and CDR2 is SQIVND (reference sequence). V was trimmed by 7 bases and J by 0 bases, leaving 9 bases between them. The CDR3 runs 13 residues. The full variable domain, with the rest looked up from reference TRBV19 and TRBJ1-2, is DGGITQSPKYLFRKEGQNVTLSCEQNLNHDAMYWYRQDPGQGLRLIYYSQIVNDFQKGDIAEGYSVSREKKESFPLTVTSAQKNPTAFYLCASTRGSNYGYTFGSGTRLTVV.

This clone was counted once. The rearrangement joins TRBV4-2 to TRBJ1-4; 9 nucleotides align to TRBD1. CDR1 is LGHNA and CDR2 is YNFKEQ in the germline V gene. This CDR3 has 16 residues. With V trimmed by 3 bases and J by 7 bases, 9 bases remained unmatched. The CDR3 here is CASSQPPGQGPEKLFF. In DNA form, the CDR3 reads TGTGCCAGCAGCCAGCCTCCGGGACAGGGACCTGAAAAACTGTTTTTT.

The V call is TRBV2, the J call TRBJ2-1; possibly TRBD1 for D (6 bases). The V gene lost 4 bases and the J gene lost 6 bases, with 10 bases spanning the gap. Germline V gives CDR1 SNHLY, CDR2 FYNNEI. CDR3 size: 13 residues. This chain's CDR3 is CASSVRGGNEQFF. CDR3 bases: TGTGCCAGCAGTGTACGAGGGGGCAATGAGCAGTTCTTC.

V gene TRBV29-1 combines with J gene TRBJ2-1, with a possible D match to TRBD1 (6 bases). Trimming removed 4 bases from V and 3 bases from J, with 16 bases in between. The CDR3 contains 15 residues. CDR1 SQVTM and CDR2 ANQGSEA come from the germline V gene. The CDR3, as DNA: TGCAGCGTTGGGGAACAGGGCTGGTTCTACAATGAGCAGTTCTTC. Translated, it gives CSVGEQGWFYNEQFF.

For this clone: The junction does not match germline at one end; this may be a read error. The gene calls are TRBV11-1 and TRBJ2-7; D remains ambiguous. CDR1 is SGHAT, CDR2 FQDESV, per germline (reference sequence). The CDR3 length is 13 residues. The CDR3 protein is CASTLDGSYEQYF. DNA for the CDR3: TGTGCCAGCACCTTAGACGGTTCCTACGAGCAGTACTTC.

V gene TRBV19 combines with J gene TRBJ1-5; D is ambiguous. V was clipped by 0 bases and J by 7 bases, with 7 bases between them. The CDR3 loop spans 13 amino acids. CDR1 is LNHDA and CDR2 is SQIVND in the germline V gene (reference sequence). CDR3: CASSIDRRQPQHF. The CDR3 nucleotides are TGTGCCAGTAGTATAGACAGGAGGCAGCCCCAGCATTTT.

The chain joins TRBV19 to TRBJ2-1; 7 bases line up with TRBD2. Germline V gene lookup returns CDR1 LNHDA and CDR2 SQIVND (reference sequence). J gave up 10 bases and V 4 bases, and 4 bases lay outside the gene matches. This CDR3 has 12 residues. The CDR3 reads CASSRPAGEQFF. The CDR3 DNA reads TGTGCCAGTAGTAGACCAGCGGGGGAGCAGTTCTTC.

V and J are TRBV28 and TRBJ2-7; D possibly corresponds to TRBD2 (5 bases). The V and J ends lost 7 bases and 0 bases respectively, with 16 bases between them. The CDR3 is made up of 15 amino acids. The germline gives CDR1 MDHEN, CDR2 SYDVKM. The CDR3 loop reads CASTPTGSGSYEQYF. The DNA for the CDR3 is TGTGCCAGCACGCCTACGGGATCGGGCTCCTACGAGCAGTACTTC.

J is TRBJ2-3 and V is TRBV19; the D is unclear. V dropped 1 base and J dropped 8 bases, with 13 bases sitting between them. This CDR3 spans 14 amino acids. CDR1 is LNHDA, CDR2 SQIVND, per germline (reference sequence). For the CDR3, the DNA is TGTGCCAGTAGTATAGCTTCCAGGAATGGTACGCAGTATTTT. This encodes CASSIASRNGTQYF.

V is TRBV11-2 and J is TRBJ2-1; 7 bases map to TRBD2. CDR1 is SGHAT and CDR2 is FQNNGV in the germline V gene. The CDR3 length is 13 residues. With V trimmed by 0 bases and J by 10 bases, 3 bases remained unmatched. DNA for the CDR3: TGTGCCAGCAGCTTAGATTTGGGGGGGGAGCAGTTCTTC. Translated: CASSLDLGGEQFF.

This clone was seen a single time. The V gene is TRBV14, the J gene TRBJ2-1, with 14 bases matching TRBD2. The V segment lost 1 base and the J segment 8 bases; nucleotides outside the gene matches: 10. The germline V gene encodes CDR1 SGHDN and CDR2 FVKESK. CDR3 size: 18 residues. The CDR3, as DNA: TGTGCCAGCAGCCAAGGCCCTACGGGACTAGCGGGAGAGGATGAGCAGTTCTTC. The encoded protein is CASSQGPTGLAGEDEQFF.

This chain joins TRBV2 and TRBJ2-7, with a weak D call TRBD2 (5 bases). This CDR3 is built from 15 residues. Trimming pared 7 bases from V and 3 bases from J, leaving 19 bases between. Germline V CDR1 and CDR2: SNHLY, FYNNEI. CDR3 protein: CASMLERTGIYEQYF. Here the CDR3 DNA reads TGTGCCAGCATGCTGGAACGGACTGGAATCTACGAGCAGTACTTC.

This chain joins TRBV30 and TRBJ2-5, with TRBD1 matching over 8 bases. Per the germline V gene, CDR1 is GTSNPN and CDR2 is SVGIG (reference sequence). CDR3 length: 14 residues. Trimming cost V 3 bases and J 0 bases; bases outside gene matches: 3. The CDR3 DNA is TGTGCCTGGAGGCGGACAGGGTACCAAGAGACCCAGTACTTC. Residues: CAWRRTGYQETQYF. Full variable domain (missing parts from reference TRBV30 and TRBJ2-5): SQTIHQWPATLVQPVGSPLSLECTVEGTSNPNLYWYRQAAGRGLQLLFYSVGIGQISSEVPQNLSASRPQDRQFILSSKKLLLSDSGFYLCAWRRTGYQETQYFGPGTRLLVL.

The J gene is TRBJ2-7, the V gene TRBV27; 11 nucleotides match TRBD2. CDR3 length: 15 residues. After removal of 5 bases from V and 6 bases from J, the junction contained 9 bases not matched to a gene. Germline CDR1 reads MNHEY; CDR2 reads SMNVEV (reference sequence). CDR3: CASSLTSGGITEQYF. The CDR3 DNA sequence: TGTGCCAGCAGTCTCACTAGCGGGGGTATCACCGAGCAGTACTTC.

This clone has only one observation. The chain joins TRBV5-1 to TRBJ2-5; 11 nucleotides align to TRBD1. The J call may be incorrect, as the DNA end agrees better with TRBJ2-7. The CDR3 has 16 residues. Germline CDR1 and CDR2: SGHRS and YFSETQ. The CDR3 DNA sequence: TGCGCCAGCAGCCGGAATCGGGGACAGGGGGCCTACGAGCAGTACTTC. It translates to CASSRNRGQGAYEQYF.

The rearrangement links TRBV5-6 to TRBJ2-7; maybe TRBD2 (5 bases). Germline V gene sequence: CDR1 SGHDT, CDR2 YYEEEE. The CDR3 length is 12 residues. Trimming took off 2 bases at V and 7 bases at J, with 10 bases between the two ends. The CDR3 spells CASSFAKREQYF. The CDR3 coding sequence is TGTGCCAGCAGCTTTGCTAAGCGGGAGCAGTACTTC.

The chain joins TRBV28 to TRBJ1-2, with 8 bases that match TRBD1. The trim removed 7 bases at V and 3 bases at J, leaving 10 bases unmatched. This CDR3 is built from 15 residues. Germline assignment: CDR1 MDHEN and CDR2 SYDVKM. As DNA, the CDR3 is TGTGCCAGCACCCGAGGGACAGGTCCTGACTATGGCTACACCTTC. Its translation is CASTRGTGPDYGYTF.

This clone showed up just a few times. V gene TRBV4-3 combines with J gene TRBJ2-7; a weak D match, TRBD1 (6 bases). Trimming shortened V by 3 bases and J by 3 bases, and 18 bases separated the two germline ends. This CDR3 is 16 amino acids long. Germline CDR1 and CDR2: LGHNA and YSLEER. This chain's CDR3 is CASSQVIGQTDYEQYF. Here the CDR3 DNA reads TGCGCCAGCAGCCAGGTTATCGGACAGACCGACTACGAGCAGTACTTC.

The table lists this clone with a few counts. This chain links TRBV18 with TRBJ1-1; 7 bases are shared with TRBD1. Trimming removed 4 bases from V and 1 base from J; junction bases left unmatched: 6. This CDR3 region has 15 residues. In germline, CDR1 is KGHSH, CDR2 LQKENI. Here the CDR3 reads CASSLGQPGNTEAFF. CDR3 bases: TGTGCCAGCTCACTGGGACAGCCGGGGAACACTGAAGCTTTCTTT.

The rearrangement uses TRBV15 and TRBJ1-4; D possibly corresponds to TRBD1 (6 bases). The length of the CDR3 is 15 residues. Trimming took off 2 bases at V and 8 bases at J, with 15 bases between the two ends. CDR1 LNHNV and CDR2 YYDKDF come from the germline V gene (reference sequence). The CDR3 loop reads CATSRRQDGDEKLFF. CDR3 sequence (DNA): TGTGCCACCAGCAGAAGACAGGACGGCGACGAAAAACTGTTTTTT. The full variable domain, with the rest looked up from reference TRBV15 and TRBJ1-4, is DAMVIQNPRYQVTQFGKPVTLSCSQTLNHNVMYWYQQKSSQAPKLLFHYYDKDFNNEADTPDNFQSRRPNTSFCFLDIRSPGLGDTAMYLCATSRRQDGDEKLFFGSGTQLSVL.

CDR3 DNA sequence: TGCGCCAGCACCCCAGTGGGGACAGGGCAAGAGACCCAGTACTTC. It specifies CASTPVGTGQETQYF. This chain connects TRBV5-1 to TRBJ2-5; 9 bases are a match to TRBD1. The CDR3 loop spans 15 amino acids. CDR1 is SGHRS, CDR2 YFSETQ, per germline. V gave up 6 bases and J gave up 2 bases; unmatched junction bases: 8.